Listed below are T cell receptor beta chains from one sample, sequenced in a study of CD8 T cells in Susac syndrome. One entry per CDR3 protein, called by TCRdb with MiXCR from the immunoSEQ multiplex PCR reads. The repertoire holds a few hundred thousand distinct CDR3 sequences, with 85% to 95% as singletons. The specimen was CD4+ T cells from PBMCs. The receptors originated from a human donor with multiple sclerosis. CDR3s leave out the opening cysteine and the closing phenylalanine or tryptophan. Each record gives: J gene, V gene, D gene, CDR3 protein. A D gene is named only where the DNA matches it firmly.

j_call: TRBJ2-1
v_call: TRBV14
d_call: -
cdr3_aa: ASSKSSSYNEQF

j_call: TRBJ1-2
v_call: TRBV13
d_call: -
cdr3_aa: ASSLDGAVYGYT

j_call: TRBJ2-1
v_call: TRBV7-8
d_call: TRBD2
cdr3_aa: ASSPVAGGHEQF

j_call: TRBJ2-6
v_call: TRBV5-1
d_call: -
cdr3_aa: ASSVGTAENVLT

j_call: TRBJ1-1
v_call: TRBV20-1
d_call: -
cdr3_aa: SALPRVTEAF

j_call: TRBJ1-6
v_call: TRBV12-3/TRBV12-4
d_call: -
cdr3_aa: ASSLGTSGSPLH

j_call: TRBJ2-1
v_call: TRBV6-5
d_call: -
cdr3_aa: ASRGPVTSVEQF

j_call: TRBJ2-1
v_call: TRBV20-1
d_call: -
cdr3_aa: SARGDAGLARDEQF

j_call: TRBJ1-3
v_call: TRBV4-1
d_call: -
cdr3_aa: ASRMGSGNTIY

j_call: TRBJ2-1
v_call: TRBV12-3/TRBV12-4
d_call: -
cdr3_aa: ASSFQRAYNEQF

j_call: TRBJ2-6
v_call: TRBV29-1
d_call: TRBD1
cdr3_aa: SVAGQSSGANVLT